This T cell receptor beta chain was observed in a study of T cell repertoires in cytomegalovirus infection. In the study overall: Matching HLA type, along with CMV infection, was indicated by public TCR beta signatures.

Each CDR3 protein is one row after TCRdb ran MiXCR on the reads. The sample consists of about 400,000 distinct CDR3 sequences, around 18% of them appearing once. Germline CDR1 reads LNHDA; CDR2 reads SQIVND (reference sequence). Unmatched junction bases numbered 13, after V lost 5 bases and J lost 12 bases. The CDR3 totals 16 residues. V usage is TRBV19 and J usage is TRBJ2-1, with 13 positions matching TRBD2. The sample comprised PBMCs. This receptor was identified in a human donor in good health (CMV status not recorded). Some clones in this sample may be carry-over from other donors' samples. CDR3 sequence: CASSGQGTSGETGQFF. Written as DNA, the CDR3 is TGTGCCAGTAGTGGGCAGGGGACTAGCGGGGAAACAGGGCAGTTCTTC.